A single sample is the source of the 23 T cell receptor beta chains below, sequenced in a study of blood T cell repertoires in COVID-19. Sequencing was performed with immunoSEQ multiplex PCR; in TCRdb, only in-frame clones are kept and a portion is missing. The sample comprises about 110,000 clones, approximately 65% of which are singletons, and more than 7.5% rests with the top ten. Sequences were obtained from peripheral blood. The receptors here all came from a woman aged 55-70 years with acute or convalescent COVID-19.

The chain carries TRBV3-1 (or the pseudogene TRBV3-2) and TRBJ1-5; no clear D gene. This CDR3 has 15 residues. CDR1 is LGHDT and CDR2 is YNNKEL in the germline V gene (reference sequence). V dropped 4 bases and J dropped 0 bases, with 10 bases sitting between them. The CDR3 reads CASSLHRYSNQPQHF. CDR3 nucleotides: TGTGCCAGCAGCCTTCATAGATATAGCAATCAGCCCCAGCATTTT.

V usage is TRBV4-3 and J usage is TRBJ1-2; 9 nucleotides match TRBD1. Germline CDR1 is LGHNA and CDR2 is YSLEER. J was trimmed by 4 bases and V by 0 bases; bases with no gene match: 6. The CDR3 covers 16 residues. CDR3 nucleotides: TGCGCCAGCAGCCAAGAGGGACAGGGTATTGGCTATGGCTACACCTTC. Translated: CASSQEGQGIGYGYTF.

The V call is TRBV27, the J call TRBJ1-4, with 7 bases matching TRBD1. J lost 3 bases, V lost 6 bases, and 16 bases had no gene match. In germline, CDR1 is MNHEY, CDR2 SMNVEV (reference sequence). This CDR3 is built from 18 residues. The DNA of the CDR3 is TGTGCCAGCAGCCCAATCCCGACAGGGATTTTAGCTAATGAAAAACTGTTTTTT. Protein product: CASSPIPTGILANEKLFF.

Remarks on this clone: The junction departs from germline at one end; a sequencing error may be responsible. The gene calls are TRBV29-1 and TRBJ2-5, with D perhaps matching TRBD1 (5 bases). The germline gives CDR1 SQVTM, CDR2 ANQGSEA. The CDR3 runs to 13 residues. The CDR3 is CSETRVNQGTQYF. CDR3 in DNA: TGCAGCGAAACCAGGGTTAATCAAGGGACCCAGTACTTC.

This CDR3 reads CASSLSGTGLNTEAFF. CDR3 coding DNA: TGCGCCAGCAGCTTGTCCGGGACAGGGTTGAACACTGAAGCTTTCTTT. This rearrangement joins TRBV5-1 to TRBJ1-1; 9 bases align to TRBD1. CDR1 and CDR2 (germline): SGHRS, YFSETQ. The length of the CDR3 is 16 residues. The V gene end was trimmed by 1 base and the J gene end by 0 bases; junction bases not matched to a gene: 4. Supplemented by reference TRBV5-1 and TRBJ1-1, the full variable domain reads KAGVTQTPRYLIKTRGQQVTLSCSPISGHRSVSWYQQTPGQGLQFLFEYFSETQRNKGNFPGRFSGRQFSNSRSEMNVSTLELGDSALYLCASSLSGTGLNTEAFFGQGTRLTVV.

The chain carries TRBV7-9 and TRBJ1-2, with no clear D. Germline CDR1 and CDR2: SEHNR and FQNEAQ (reference sequence). The V end lost 5 bases, the J end lost 0 bases, and 7 bases lay between the germline ends. The CDR3 length is 13 residues. The CDR3 DNA sequence: TGTGCCAGCAGCCCACACGCTAACTATGGCTACACCTTC. Its protein is CASSPHANYGYTF.

The chain recombines TRBV3-1 (or the pseudogene TRBV3-2) with TRBJ2-4, with D uncertain. The CDR3 runs 16 residues. V was pared by 0 bases and J by 0 bases, with 9 bases between. CDR1 LGHDT and CDR2 YNNKEL come from the germline V gene (reference sequence). The CDR3 DNA follows: TGTGCCAGCAGCCAAGAGTGGTCGGGAGCCAAAAACATTCAGTACTTC. Translating it yields CASSQEWSGAKNIQYF.

The rearrangement joins TRBV13 to TRBJ2-1, with a possible D match to TRBD2 (6 bases). Germline lookup yields CDR1 PRHDT and CDR2 FYEKMQ (reference sequence). V was clipped by 2 bases and J by 11 bases, with 13 bases between them. This CDR3 spans 13 amino acids. The CDR3 bases are TGTGCCAGCAGCTTACCCCGGGGGACGAAGCAGTTCTTC. It is translated as CASSLPRGTKQFF. Filled out from reference TRBV13 and TRBJ2-1, the complete variable domain reads AAGVIQSPRHLIKEKRETATLKCYPIPRHDTVYWYQQGPGQDPQFLISFYEKMQSDKGSIPDRFSAQQFSDYHSELNMSSLELGDSALYFCASSLPRGTKQFFGPGTRLTVL.

This clone was observed a single time. CDR3 loop: CASSQGTSGGSRETQYF. The CDR3 nucleotides are TGCGCCAGCAGCCAAGGTACTAGCGGGGGTAGCCGGGAGACCCAGTACTTC. This chain links TRBV4-3 with TRBJ2-5; 11 bases are a match to TRBD2. V lost 1 base, J lost 5 bases, and 9 bases stayed unmatched. Germline V gene sequence: CDR1 LGHNA, CDR2 YSLEER. The length of the CDR3 is 17 residues.

This rearrangement joins TRBV6-5 to TRBJ1-1, with 9 bases fitting TRBD1. The germline CDR1 and CDR2 sequences are MNHEY and SVGAGI. V dropped 10 bases and J dropped 6; count of bases not matched to a gene: 9. The CDR3 has 13 amino acids. In nucleotides, the CDR3 is TGTGCCATCAACCGGGACAGGGTGTCTGAAGCTTTCTTT. Translation gives CAINRDRVSEAFF.

The genes are TRBV18 and TRBJ2-4; possible D gene TRBD1, 6 bases. The CDR3 spans 14 residues. Trimming left V 4 bases short and J 7 bases short, with 14 bases between. Germline V gene sequence: CDR1 KGHSH, CDR2 LQKENI. CDR3 in DNA: TGTGCCAGCTCACTTAATAGTCAGGGGAACATTCAGTACTTC. Protein sequence: CASSLNSQGNIQYF.

V usage is TRBV4-3 and J usage is TRBJ2-1; 10 bases align to TRBD2. V lost 0 bases and J lost 8; bases outside the gene matches: 7. Germline loops: CDR1 LGHNA, CDR2 YSLEER. This CDR3 comprises 16 residues. This CDR3 reads CASSQDRASGGDEQFF. The CDR3 bases are TGCGCCAGCAGCCAAGATCGGGCTAGCGGGGGCGATGAGCAGTTCTTC.

This clone showed up just a few times. The chain employs TRBV6-2 or TRBV6-3 and TRBJ1-2; perhaps TRBD1 as D (5 bases). In germline, CDR1 is MNHEY, CDR2 SVGEGT. The CDR3 spans 12 residues. V lost 0 bases and J 12 bases, leaving 11 bases between the germline ends. DNA for the CDR3: TGTGCCAGCAGTTACTCCGACAGTCCCCACACCTTC. Translation: CASSYSDSPHTF.

The chain joins TRBV12-3 or TRBV12-4 to TRBJ2-5; TRBD1 aligns across 7 bases. The trim removed 6 bases at V and 4 bases at J, leaving 2 bases unmatched. The CDR3 has 12 residues. The CDR3 spells CASSPGGETQYF. The CDR3 DNA reads as TGTGCCAGCAGCCCAGGGGGAGAGACCCAGTACTTC.

The chain links TRBV9 to TRBJ1-1; 8 bases line up with TRBD1. The CDR3 spans 15 residues. V lost 4 bases, J lost 3 bases, and 8 bases stayed unmatched. The germline V gene encodes CDR1 SGDLS and CDR2 YYNGEE. Here the CDR3 reads CASSTRTGTDTEAFF. CDR3 nucleotides: TGTGCCAGCAGCACACGGACAGGGACGGACACTGAAGCTTTCTTT.

This chain joins TRBV4-2 and TRBJ1-1; tentatively, D is TRBD1 (6 bases). Germline loops: CDR1 LGHNA, CDR2 YNFKEQ. Trimming took off 3 bases at V and 5 bases at J, with 16 bases between the two ends. CDR3 length: 15 residues. The CDR3 nucleotides are TGTGCCAGCAGCCAGGTAACAGGGCTGCGGACTGAAGCTTTCTTT. Translated: CASSQVTGLRTEAFF.

This clone was detected only a few times. The chain recombines TRBV3-1 (or the pseudogene TRBV3-2) with TRBJ1-2; no clear D. The CDR3 spans 12 residues. CDR1 is LGHDT and CDR2 is YNNKEL in the germline V gene (reference sequence). Trimming cost V 2 bases and J 5 bases, with 6 bases left between them. The CDR3 is CASSQQIYGYTF. The CDR3, as DNA: TGTGCCAGCAGCCAACAGATTTATGGCTACACCTTC.

This clone was seen at least ten times. The chain is built from TRBV6-5 and TRBJ1-4; perhaps TRBD1 as D (5 bases). The CDR3 runs 13 residues. The V gene lost 7 bases and the J gene lost 5 bases, with 11 bases spanning the gap. The germline V gene encodes CDR1 MNHEY and CDR2 SVGAGI. The CDR3 sequence is CASTRTLNEKLFF. In nucleotides, the CDR3 is TGTGCCAGCACCAGGACACTGAATGAAAAACTGTTTTTT.

The table lists this clone with a count of one. V gene TRBV27 combines with J gene TRBJ1-2, with D possibly being TRBD1 (5 bases). V lost 6 bases and J 4 bases, leaving 18 bases between the germline ends. The germline gives CDR1 MNHEY, CDR2 SMNVEV (reference sequence). The CDR3 is made up of 15 amino acids. As DNA, the CDR3 is TGTGCCAGCAGGAAACTGCCCCAGGGTACCTATGGCTACACCTTC. This encodes CASRKLPQGTYGYTF.

The chain employs TRBV19 and TRBJ1-5, with a weak D call TRBD1 (5 bases). The CDR3 spans 15 residues. CDR1 and CDR2 from the germline V gene are LNHDA and SQIVND (reference sequence). The germline V and J ends were trimmed by 5 bases and 6 bases, with 17 bases remaining between them. DNA of the CDR3: TGTGCCAGTAGTCCGTTGGACATTTTGAGTCAGCCCCAGCATTTT. Encoded protein: CASSPLDILSQPQHF.

The J gene is TRBJ2-1, the V gene TRBV7-9, with D perhaps TRBD1 (6 bases). Germline V gene data show CDR1 as SEHNR and CDR2 as FQNEAQ (reference sequence). CDR3 length: 15 residues. The ends were cut back, 2 bases at V and 4 bases at J, with 12 bases in the middle. The CDR3 sequence is CASSLTGLGYNEQFF. The DNA of the CDR3 is TGTGCCAGCAGCTTAACAGGGCTGGGTTACAATGAGCAGTTCTTC.

This sequence joins TRBV7-2 and TRBJ1-5, with 7 nucleotides matching TRBD1. Germline loops: CDR1 SGHTA, CDR2 FQGNSA. The CDR3 is 17 residues long. V was clipped by 3 bases and J by 1 base; unmatched bases: 9. CDR3 sequence: CASSLTNRGESNQPQHF. In DNA, the CDR3 is TGTGCCAGCAGCTTGACAAACAGGGGCGAGAGCAATCAGCCCCAGCATTTT.

This chain connects TRBV30 to TRBJ1-2, with 8 bases aligning to TRBD1. CDR3 size: 16 residues. Germline V lookup: CDR1 GTSNPN, CDR2 SVGIG (reference sequence). The CDR3 sequence: CAGTTQGAQVTSGYTF. Written as DNA, the CDR3 is TGTGCTGGGACCACCCAGGGGGCGCAGGTGACTTCTGGCTACACCTTC.